The T cell receptor beta chain described here comes from a study of cytomegalovirus exposure and HLA in healthy donors. Whole-study results and caveats: Clonal expansion, a later analysis showed, was greater in HLA-associated TCR beta chains than in equally common others.

A multiplex PCR was run with 60 Vbeta primers and 13 Jbeta primers. Using immunoSEQ multiplex PCR, the repertoire was profiled, and TCRdb retains in-frame clones only, with some absent. The table has roughly 190,000 clones, about 77% seen once. Trimming removed 0 bases at V and 9 bases at J, with 18 bases between. Germline-derived CDR1 and CDR2 are MNHEY and SMNVEV (reference sequence). The CDR3 length is 16 residues. As regards this clone: The target antigen is unknown.

Sequencing was done on a sample of PBMCs. The TCR comes from a woman aged 30 to 39 in good health and CMV-seropositive. This sequence joins TRBV27 and TRBJ1-5; D unclear. CDR3 in DNA: TGTGCCAGCAGTTTATCTCCGGGATCAGGAAGGCGGCCCCAGCATTTT. Its protein is CASSLSPGSGRRPQHF.